This entry concerns a single T cell receptor (beta chain). This sample was included in a study of T cell changes during pregnancy in multiple sclerosis. The V and J ends lost 6 bases and 1 base respectively, with 33 bases between them. CDR3 size: 21 residues. This table comes from immunoSEQ multiplex PCR, and its TCRdb copy is limited to in-frame clones, with some not included. The data show tens of thousands of clones, more than 90% seen once. Sequences were derived from CD8+ T cells from peripheral blood mononuclear cells, sampled in the third trimester of pregnancy. The rearrangement joins TRBV23-1 to TRBJ2-5, with D possibly being TRBD2 (6 bases). TRBV23-1 is an ORF for which the function is uncertain. This receptor was taken from a female donor with multiple sclerosis, enrolled in a pregnancy study. The DNA for the CDR3 is TGCGCCAGCAGCCGCGGGAATGCCCCTCCGGAAACCCCCTTTTTCCAAGAGACCCAGTACTTC. Its translation is CASSRGNAPPETPFFQETQYF.